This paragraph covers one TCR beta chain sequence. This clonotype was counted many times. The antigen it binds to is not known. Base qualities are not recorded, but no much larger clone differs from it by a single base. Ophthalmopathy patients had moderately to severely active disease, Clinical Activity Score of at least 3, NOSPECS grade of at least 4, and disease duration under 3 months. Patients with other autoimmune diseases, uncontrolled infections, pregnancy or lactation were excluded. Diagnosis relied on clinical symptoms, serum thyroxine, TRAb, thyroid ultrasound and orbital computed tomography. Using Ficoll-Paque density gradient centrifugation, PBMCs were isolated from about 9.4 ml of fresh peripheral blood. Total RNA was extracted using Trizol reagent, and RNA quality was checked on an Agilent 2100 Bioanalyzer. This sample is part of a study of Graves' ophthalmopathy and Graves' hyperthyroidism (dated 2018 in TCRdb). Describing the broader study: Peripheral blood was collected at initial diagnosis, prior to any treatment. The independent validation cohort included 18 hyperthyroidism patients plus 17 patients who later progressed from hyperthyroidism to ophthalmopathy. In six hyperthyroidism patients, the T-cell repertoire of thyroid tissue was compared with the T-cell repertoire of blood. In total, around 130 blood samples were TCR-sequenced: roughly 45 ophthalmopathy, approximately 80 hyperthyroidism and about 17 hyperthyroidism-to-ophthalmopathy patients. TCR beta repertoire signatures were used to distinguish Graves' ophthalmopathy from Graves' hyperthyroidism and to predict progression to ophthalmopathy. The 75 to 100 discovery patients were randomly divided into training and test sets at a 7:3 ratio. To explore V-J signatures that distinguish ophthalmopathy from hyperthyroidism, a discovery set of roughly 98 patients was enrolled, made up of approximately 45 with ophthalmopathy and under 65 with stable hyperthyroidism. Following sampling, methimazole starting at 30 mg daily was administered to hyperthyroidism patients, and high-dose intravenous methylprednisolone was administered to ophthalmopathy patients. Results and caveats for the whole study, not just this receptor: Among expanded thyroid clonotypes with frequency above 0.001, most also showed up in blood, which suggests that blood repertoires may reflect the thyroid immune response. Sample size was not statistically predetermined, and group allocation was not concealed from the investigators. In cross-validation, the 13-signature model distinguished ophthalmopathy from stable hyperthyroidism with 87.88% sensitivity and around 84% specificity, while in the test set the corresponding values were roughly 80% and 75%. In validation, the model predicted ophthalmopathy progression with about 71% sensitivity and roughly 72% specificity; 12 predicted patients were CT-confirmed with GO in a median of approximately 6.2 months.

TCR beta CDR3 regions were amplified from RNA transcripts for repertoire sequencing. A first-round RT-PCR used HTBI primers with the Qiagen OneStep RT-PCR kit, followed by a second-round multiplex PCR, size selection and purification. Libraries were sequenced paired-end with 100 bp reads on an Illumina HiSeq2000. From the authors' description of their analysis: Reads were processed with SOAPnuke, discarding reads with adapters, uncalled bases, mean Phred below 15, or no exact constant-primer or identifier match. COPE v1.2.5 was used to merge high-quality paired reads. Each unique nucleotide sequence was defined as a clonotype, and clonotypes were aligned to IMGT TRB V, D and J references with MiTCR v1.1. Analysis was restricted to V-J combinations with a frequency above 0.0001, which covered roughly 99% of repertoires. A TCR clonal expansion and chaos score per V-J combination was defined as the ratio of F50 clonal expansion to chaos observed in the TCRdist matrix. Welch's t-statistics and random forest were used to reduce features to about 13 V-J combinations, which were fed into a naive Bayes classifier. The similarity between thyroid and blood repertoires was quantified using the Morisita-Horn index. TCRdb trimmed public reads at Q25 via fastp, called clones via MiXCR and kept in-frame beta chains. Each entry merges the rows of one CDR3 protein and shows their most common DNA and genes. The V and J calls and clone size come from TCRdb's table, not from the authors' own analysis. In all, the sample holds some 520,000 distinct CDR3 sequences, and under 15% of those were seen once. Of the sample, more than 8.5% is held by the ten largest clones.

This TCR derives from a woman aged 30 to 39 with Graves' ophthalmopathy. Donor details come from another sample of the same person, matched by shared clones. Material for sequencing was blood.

The DNA is TGTGCCAGTCGCGCTGACAGGGGTTCTGGGTCGGCTGAAGCTTTCTTT. It translates as CASRADRGSGSAEAFF. The V and J genes are TRBV6-1 and TRBJ1-1; 8 nucleotides in the junction match TRBD1. V is pruned by 9 bases and J by 6 bases, leaving 18 bases of the junction without a gene match. As encoded in the germline V gene, CDR1 is MNHNS while CDR2 is SASEGT. Reading from cysteine to phenylalanine, the CDR3 counts 16 amino acids. Just the 48-base CDR3 DNA is kept, in frame starting at base 1.